This entry lists 20 T cell receptor beta chains sequenced from one sample in a study of blood T cell repertoires in COVID-19. Here immunoSEQ multiplex PCR was the method, and the copy in TCRdb shows in-frame clones only, minus some. The data hold about 150,000 clones, with 75% to 90% observed a single time. The sequencing input was peripheral blood. The receptors originated from a woman aged 65 to 85 with acute or convalescent COVID-19.

This chain joins TRBV19 and TRBJ2-4, with no clear D. With 6 bases removed from V and 1 base from J, the gap between germline ends came to 16 bases. This CDR3 is 16 amino acids long. CDR1 and CDR2 (germline): LNHDA, SQIVND (reference sequence). CDR3 nucleotide sequence: TGTGCCAGTAGAGACATATTCACCTTGGCCAAAAACATTCAGTACTTC. Its translation is CASRDIFTLAKNIQYF.

This clone occurred a few times. The same CDR3 is also encoded by other DNA sequences in this sample. The genes are TRBV28 and TRBJ1-5, with 8 bases that match TRBD1. There are 15 residues in the CDR3. Germline values: CDR1 MDHEN, CDR2 SYDVKM. J was trimmed by 4 bases and V by 3 bases; bases with no gene match: 5. DNA of the CDR3: TGTGCCAGCAGTTTGTGGACAGGGTCAAATCAGCCCCAGCATTTT. It codes for CASSLWTGSNQPQHF.

DNA for the CDR3: TGTGCCAGCAGTTCGACAGGGGGTTGGAACACTGAAGCTTTCTTT. Translated, it gives CASSSTGGWNTEAFF. The chain has TRBV6-5 and TRBJ1-1; TRBD1 agrees at 9 bases. The V gene's germline CDR1 is MNHEY and CDR2 SVGAGI. V lost 4 bases and J lost 1; bases outside the gene matches: 4. The CDR3 runs to 15 residues.

This clone was counted a single time. The rearrangement joins TRBV7-2 to TRBJ2-7; TRBD1 matches at 10 bases. CDR1 is SGHTA, CDR2 FQGNSA, per germline. The CDR3 is 16 residues long. Trimming removed 0 bases from V and 2 bases from J; junction bases left unmatched: 4. The CDR3 coding sequence is TGTGCCAGCAGCTTAGCGAGACAGGGGGCGGCCTACGAGCAGTACTTC. Its translation: CASSLARQGAAYEQYF.

The chain employs TRBV9 and TRBJ1-6, with a weak D call TRBD1 (5 bases). The ends were cut back, 3 bases at V and 4 bases at J, with 20 bases in the middle. The germline CDR1 and CDR2 sequences are SGDLS and YYNGEE. This CDR3 region has 18 residues. The CDR3 here is CASSAHGQTSPYNSPLHF. As DNA, the CDR3 is TGTGCCAGCAGCGCGCACGGACAAACCAGCCCTTATAATTCACCCCTCCACTTT.

The CDR3 DNA is TGTGCCAGCAGCCGAGCGACGGGTGACTATGGCTACACCTTC. Its protein product is CASSRATGDYGYTF. The chain is built from TRBV4-2 and TRBJ1-2; D is uncertain. The CDR3 spans 14 residues. V was cut by 4 bases and J by 3 bases, with 12 bases left in between. Germline CDR1 LGHNA, CDR2 YNFKEQ.

The V and J genes are TRBV7-9 and TRBJ1-6; 9 bases line up with TRBD1. Germline V gene lookup returns CDR1 SEHNR and CDR2 FQNEAQ (reference sequence). V lost 3 bases to trimming and J lost 9 bases; unmatched junction nucleotides: 6. This CDR3 comprises 15 residues. CDR3 sequence: CASSLGDRVSSPLHF. The CDR3 DNA reads TGTGCCAGCAGCTTGGGGGACAGGGTGTCTTCACCCCTCCACTTT.

V is TRBV10-2 and J is TRBJ1-1; D not certain. V lost 2 bases, J lost 1 base, and 5 bases lay in between. Germline V gives CDR1 WSHSY, CDR2 SAAADI. The CDR3 covers 13 residues. CDR3 in amino acids: CASSERGNTEAFF. CDR3 sequence (DNA): TGCGCCAGCAGTGAGCGGGGGAACACTGAAGCTTTCTTT.

This sequence joins TRBV27 and TRBJ1-2; 9 positions agree with TRBD1. The CDR3 spans 15 residues. V shed 3 bases and J 4 bases; nucleotides not matched to a gene: 6. From germline, CDR1 is MNHEY and CDR2 SMNVEV (reference sequence). The CDR3 sequence is CASSFGQGNIYGYTF. CDR3 nucleotides: TGTGCCAGCAGTTTTGGACAGGGGAATATCTATGGCTACACCTTC.

The chain is built from TRBV7-9 and TRBJ1-1, with no clear D. CDR1 and CDR2 (germline): SEHNR, FQNEAQ (reference sequence). The CDR3 sequence is 12 residues long. V was clipped by 3 bases and J by 8 bases, with 10 bases between them. The CDR3 sequence is CASSLGKLEAFF. The CDR3 coding sequence is TGTGCCAGCAGCTTGGGCAAGCTAGAAGCTTTCTTT.

This chain links TRBV19 with TRBJ1-5; 7 nucleotides agree with TRBD1. The germline CDR1 and CDR2 sequences are LNHDA and SQIVND (reference sequence). The junction had 7 bases not matched to a gene; V was cut back by 4 bases and J by 1 base. CDR3 length equals 16 residues. CDR3 coding DNA: TGTGCCAGTAGTAAAATACAGGGGAAAAGCAATCAGCCCCAGCATTTT. It yields the protein CASSKIQGKSNQPQHF.

The CDR3 nucleotides read TGTGCCAGCAGCTTGGGGGGCCCCCGACAGGGGGCCTCTGGCTACACCTTC. This encodes CASSLGGPRQGASGYTF. The gene calls are TRBV5-6 and TRBJ1-2; 10 bases match TRBD1. From germline, CDR1 is SGHDT and CDR2 YYEEEE. V gave up 0 bases and J gave up 7 bases; unmatched junction bases: 12. CDR3 length equals 17 residues.

This chain connects TRBV2 to TRBJ2-2, with 8 nucleotides matching TRBD2. Germline V gene lookup returns CDR1 SNHLY and CDR2 FYNNEI. V shed 8 bases and J 0 bases; nucleotides not matched to a gene: 8. The CDR3 runs to 16 residues. The CDR3 spells CASYHPAGANTGELFF. The CDR3 DNA sequence: TGTGCCAGCTACCACCCAGCGGGGGCGAACACCGGGGAGCTGTTTTTT.

V is TRBV19 and J is TRBJ1-3; D possibly corresponds to TRBD1 (5 bases). CDR1 LNHDA and CDR2 SQIVND come from the germline V gene (reference sequence). V was clipped by 4 bases and J by 2 bases, with 9 bases between them. The CDR3 spans 14 residues. The CDR3: CASSTGGPGNTIYF. The CDR3 bases are TGTGCCAGTAGTACCGGGGGTCCTGGAAACACCATATATTTT.

This clone came up a few times. This chain connects TRBV18 to TRBJ1-6, with 9 bases lining up with TRBD1. The CDR3 sequence is 17 residues long. Germline CDR1 reads KGHSH; CDR2 reads LQKENI. The V gene end was trimmed by 3 bases and the J gene end by 8 bases; junction bases not matched to a gene: 11. DNA for the CDR3: TGTGCCAGCTCACCTCGAACGACAGGGGGGTTTTATTCACCCCTCCACTTT. It specifies CASSPRTTGGFYSPLHF.

The chain uses TRBV9 and TRBJ2-7; maybe TRBD1 (5 bases). V was shortened by 4 bases and J by 3 bases, with 11 bases between the two germline ends. The CDR3 spans 13 residues. Germline CDR1 is SGDLS and CDR2 is YYNGEE. The CDR3 loop is CASSIKGCYEQYF. The DNA for the CDR3 is TGTGCCAGCAGCATTAAGGGGTGCTACGAGCAGTACTTC.

The chain is built from TRBV24-1 and TRBJ2-5; 7 bases agree with TRBD2. In germline, CDR1 is KGHDR, CDR2 SFDVKD. Trimming removed 2 bases from V and 2 bases from J; junction bases left unmatched: 1. This CDR3 has 14 residues. CDR3 in amino acids: CATSDSAGQETQYF. CDR3 nucleotides: TGTGCCACCAGTGATTCAGCGGGGCAAGAGACCCAGTACTTC.

The rearrangement uses TRBV6-1 and TRBJ1-4; possibly TRBD1 for D (6 bases). This CDR3 is built from 15 residues. Between the trimmed V and J ends, which lost 2 bases and 5 bases, there was a span of 12 bases. Germline V lookup: CDR1 MNHNS, CDR2 SASEGT. The CDR3 DNA sequence: TGTGCCAGCAGTGAACCTACAGGGCCAAATGAAAAACTGTTTTTT. It yields the protein CASSEPTGPNEKLFF.

The genes are TRBV19 and TRBJ1-6, with TRBD1 matching 7 bases. This CDR3 region has 13 residues. Germline V lookup: CDR1 LNHDA, CDR2 SQIVND (reference sequence). In nucleotides, the CDR3 is TGTGCAACAGGGGAAATTTTTAGTTCACCCCTCCACTTT. Translating gives CATGEIFSSPLHF.

The chain carries TRBV27 and TRBJ2-5, with 13 bases fitting TRBD2. Germline CDR1 is MNHEY and CDR2 is SMNVEV (reference sequence). The CDR3 runs to 16 residues. Losses at the gene ends were 6 bases for V and 4 bases for J; bases not matched to a gene: 8. Here the CDR3 DNA reads TGTGCCAGCAGCTACCGGACTAGCGGGGGTGGAGAGACCCAGTACTTC. It yields the protein CASSYRTSGGGETQYF.